The 13 T cell receptor beta chains below all came from one sample that was sequenced in a study of cytomegalovirus exposure and HLA in healthy donors. The PCR made use of 60 Vbeta and 13 Jbeta primers. Sequencing was performed with immunoSEQ multiplex PCR; in TCRdb, only in-frame clones are kept and a portion is missing. The table lists roughly 150,000 clones, approximately 80% of them singletons. Material for sequencing was PBMCs. Receptor source: a boy between 2 and 10 years old in good health and CMV-seronegative.

The chain combines TRBV15 with TRBJ1-1, with D unresolved. Germline CDR1 LNHNV, CDR2 YYDKDF (reference sequence). The CDR3 runs 13 residues. Trimming took off 0 bases at V and 6 bases at J, with 8 bases between the two ends. The CDR3 sequence: CATSRDVGPEAFF. In DNA form, the CDR3 reads TGTGCCACCAGCAGAGATGTTGGGCCTGAAGCTTTCTTT.

Only a few counts were recorded for this clone. This chain connects TRBV2 to TRBJ2-3; the match to TRBD2 covers 11 bases. The germline gives CDR1 SNHLY, CDR2 FYNNEI. The length of the CDR3 is 15 residues. J lost 6 bases, V lost 6 bases, and 8 bases had no gene match. The CDR3 sequence: CASSASGGPPDTQYF. The CDR3 DNA reads TGTGCCAGCAGCGCTAGCGGGGGGCCCCCCGATACGCAGTATTTT.

The chain uses TRBV5-1 and TRBJ2-1; 9 bases agree with TRBD2. The junction had 5 bases not matched to a gene; V was cut back by 3 bases and J by 4 bases. Looked up from germline, CDR1 is SGHRS and CDR2 is YFSETQ. The CDR3 spans 15 residues. CDR3 DNA sequence: TGCGCCAGCAGCTCCCGACTAGCGGAGTACAATGAGCAGTTCTTC. The encoded protein is CASSSRLAEYNEQFF.

This clone is a singleton in its sample. The chain joins TRBV11-2 to TRBJ2-3; 7 nucleotides line up with TRBD1. From germline, CDR1 is SGHAT and CDR2 FQNNGV. CDR3 length: 15 residues. After removal of 1 base from V and 5 bases from J, the junction contained 6 bases not matched to a gene. CDR3 bases: TGTGCCAGCAGCTTAGGACAGGGAAGGGTAGATACGCAGTATTTT. Translated: CASSLGQGRVDTQYF. The full variable domain, its missing parts supplied by reference TRBV11-2 and TRBJ2-3, is EAGVAQSPRYKIIEKRQSVAFWCNPISGHATLYWYQQILGQGPKLLIQFQNNGVVDDSQLPKDRFSAERLKGVDSTLKIQPAKLEDSAVYLCASSLGQGRVDTQYFGPGTRLTVL.

Only a few counts were recorded for this clone. V and J are TRBV6-6 and TRBJ1-4, with 7 bases that match TRBD1. Trimming took 6 bases from V and 8 from J; bases not matched to a gene: 6. Germline-derived CDR1 and CDR2 are MNHNY and SVGAGI (reference sequence). This CDR3 is built from 13 residues. The CDR3 here is CASRSTGEEKLFF. DNA for the CDR3: TGTGCCAGCAGGAGCACAGGGGAAGAAAAACTGTTTTTT.

The V call is TRBV11-2, the J call TRBJ2-3; 10 bases map to TRBD1. Germline trimming cut 0 bases from V and 6 bases from J; bases unmatched to any gene: 6. There are 16 residues in the CDR3. Germline V lookup: CDR1 SGHAT, CDR2 FQNNGV. CDR3: CASSLDTGQGRDTQYF. In DNA, the CDR3 is TGTGCCAGCAGCTTAGATACGGGACAGGGGAGGGATACGCAGTATTTT.

This chain connects TRBV25-1 to TRBJ2-1; possibly TRBD2 for D (5 bases). V lost 4 bases and J 2 bases, leaving 12 bases between the germline ends. The CDR3 length is 15 residues. CDR1 is MGHDK and CDR2 is SYGVNS in the germline V gene. CDR3 in DNA: TGTGCCAGCAGTGGGGCGGGTCTAACCTACAATGAGCAGTTCTTC. Its translation: CASSGAGLTYNEQFF.

Only one count was recorded for this clone. The CDR3 region is CASRPGGGVTGELFF. The CDR3 nucleotides read TGCGCCAGCAGACCTGGCGGGGGGGTGACCGGGGAGCTGTTTTTT. V gene TRBV10-2 combines with J gene TRBJ2-2, with 9 nucleotides matching TRBD2. The length of the CDR3 is 15 residues. V was pared by 6 bases and J by 5 bases, with 7 bases of the junction left unmatched. Germline CDR1 WSHSY, CDR2 SAAADI.

On this clone: This CDR3 fails to terminate in the conserved phenylalanine or tryptophan, so it likely reflects a read error. This rearrangement joins TRBV25-1 to TRBJ1-1; D unresolved. The germline V gene encodes CDR1 MGHDK and CDR2 SYGVNS. V was clipped by 2 bases and J by 4 bases, with 14 bases between them. The CDR3 is 15 amino acids. CDR3 in DNA: TGTGCCAGCAGTGAAAGTCGGGTGGGAGGCACTGAAGCTTTCTCT. Amino acid sequence: CASSESRVGGTEAFS.

This sequence joins TRBV29-1 and TRBJ2-1; D perhaps matches TRBD1 (6 bases). The V end was cut by 5 bases, the J end by 0 bases, with 11 bases between. CDR1 and CDR2 from the germline V gene are SQVTM and ANQGSEA. This CDR3 has 14 residues. As DNA, the CDR3 is TGCAGCGTTCTCGGACAGACCTCCTACAATGAGCAGTTCTTC. Amino acid sequence: CSVLGQTSYNEQFF.

This chain joins TRBV5-1 and TRBJ2-2; TRBD1 agrees at 8 bases. Germline CDR1 is SGHRS and CDR2 is YFSETQ. Germline trimming cut 4 bases from V and 4 bases from J; bases unmatched to any gene: 12. The CDR3 is made up of 17 amino acids. The chain's CDR3 is CASSLSLKDRVTGELFF. The CDR3 coding sequence is TGCGCCAGCAGCCTTTCCCTTAAGGACAGGGTCACCGGGGAGCTGTTTTTT.

V is TRBV5-1 and J is TRBJ2-3, with TRBD2 matching over 9 bases. The trim removed 4 bases at V and 4 bases at J, leaving 10 bases unmatched. The germline gives CDR1 SGHRS, CDR2 YFSETQ. The CDR3 sequence is 16 residues long. The CDR3 DNA follows: TGCGCCAGCAGCCCCCGGCGGGGGGGGTTGGCAGATACGCAGTATTTT. It is translated as CASSPRRGGLADTQYF. The full variable domain, in which reference TRBV5-1 and TRBJ2-3 provide the parts outside the CDR3, is KAGVTQTPRYLIKTRGQQVTLSCSPISGHRSVSWYQQTPGQGLQFLFEYFSETQRNKGNFPGRFSGRQFSNSRSEMNVSTLELGDSALYLCASSPRRGGLADTQYFGPGTRLTVL.

The chain combines TRBV15 with TRBJ1-2; D is unresolved. The germline V gene encodes CDR1 LNHNV and CDR2 YYDKDF (reference sequence). The CDR3 spans 15 residues. V shed 4 bases and J shed 2 bases, with 14 bases lying between them. This CDR3 is CATSKSRGSNYGYTF. The CDR3 bases are TGTGCCACCAGCAAGTCCCGGGGTTCGAACTATGGCTACACCTTC.